Reported below is one T cell receptor (beta chain). The CDR3 runs 14 residues. Deletions cut 5 bases from V and 8 bases from J, with 16 bases between. Germline V lookup: CDR1 SGHTA, CDR2 FQGTGA. Produced via immunoSEQ multiplex PCR; TCRdb's table is partial and in-frame only. Of fewer than 70,000 clones in the sample, 75% to 95% were seen once. The entry originates in a study of OX40 agonist ivuxolimab in advanced cancers. Study context: Eligibility admitted prior anti-PD-1, anti-PD-L1 or anti-CTLA-4 therapy; 35% to 40% had some.

The sample in question was CD4+ or CD8+ T cells sorted from blood, obtained in a trial of the OX40 agonist ivuxolimab. V is TRBV7-3 and J is TRBJ2-1, with D possibly called TRBD1 or TRBD2 (5 bases each). The clonotype originates from an adult with an advanced solid tumor such as melanoma, head and neck, liver or kidney cancer. DNA of the CDR3: TGTGCCAGCAGCCCCCCTGGGGGAGTGGATGAGCAGTTCTTC. Residues: CASSPPGGVDEQFF. The whole variable domain, filled in from reference TRBV7-3 and TRBJ2-1, reads GAGVSQTPSNKVTEKGKYVELRCDPISGHTALYWYRQSLGQGPEFLIYFQGTGAADDSGLPNDRFFAVRPEGSVSTLKIQRTERGDSAVYLCASSPPGGVDEQFFGPGTRLTVL.